The sequence of this T cell receptor beta chain was determined in a study of blood T cells in healthy people across ages. Study-level points and caveats: Diversity was estimated from one million T cells, and these estimates were considered underestimates.

This clonotype has just a few counts. Its antigen is unknown. For the second PCR, which ran for roughly 7 to 11 cycles, a sample-barcoded 5' primer and a J-beta primer mix were used. Each TCR beta cDNA got a 12-nucleotide random molecular identifier. TCRdb fed the 5' RACE reads into MiXCR, producing one record per CDR3 protein. Of 1.5 million to 2 million distinct CDR3 sequences listed, 28% were seen once; the top ten hold 6.5% to 8.5%. Germline CDR1 and CDR2: KGHDR and SFDVKD. Trimming pared 5 bases from V and 4 bases from J, leaving 10 bases between. This CDR3 is 13 amino acids long. The TCR sequence derives from a woman in her twenties or thirties in good health. V and J are TRBV24-1 and TRBJ1-2, with D tentatively TRBD1 (5 bases). The sequencing input was blood. CDR3 in DNA: TGTGCCACCAGTGCAGGGATTTCCTATGGCTACACCTTC. It yields the protein CATSAGISYGYTF.